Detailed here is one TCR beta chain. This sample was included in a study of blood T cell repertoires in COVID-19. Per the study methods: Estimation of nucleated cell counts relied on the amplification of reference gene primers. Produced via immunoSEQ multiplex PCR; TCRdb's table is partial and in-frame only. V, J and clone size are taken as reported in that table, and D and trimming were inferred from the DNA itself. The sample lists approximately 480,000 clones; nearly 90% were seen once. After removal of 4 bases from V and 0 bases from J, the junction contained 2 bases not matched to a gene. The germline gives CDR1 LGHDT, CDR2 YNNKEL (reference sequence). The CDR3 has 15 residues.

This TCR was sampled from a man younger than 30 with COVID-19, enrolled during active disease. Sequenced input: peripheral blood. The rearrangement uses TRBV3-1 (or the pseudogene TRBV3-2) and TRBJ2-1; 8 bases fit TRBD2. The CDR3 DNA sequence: TGTGCCAGCAGCCGACTAGCGAGCTCCTACAATGAGCAGTTCTTC. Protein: CASSRLASSYNEQFF.